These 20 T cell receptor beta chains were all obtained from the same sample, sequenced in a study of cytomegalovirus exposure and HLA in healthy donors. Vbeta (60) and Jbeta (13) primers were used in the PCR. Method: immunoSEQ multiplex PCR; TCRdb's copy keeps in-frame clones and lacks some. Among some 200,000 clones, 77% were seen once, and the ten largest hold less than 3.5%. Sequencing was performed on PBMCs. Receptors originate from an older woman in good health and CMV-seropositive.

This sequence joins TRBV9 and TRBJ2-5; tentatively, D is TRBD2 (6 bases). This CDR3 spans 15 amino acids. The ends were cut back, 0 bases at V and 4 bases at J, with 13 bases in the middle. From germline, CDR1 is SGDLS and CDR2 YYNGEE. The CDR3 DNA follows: TGTGCCAGCAGCGTAGATGCGGGGATTGTAGAGACCCAGTACTTC. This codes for CASSVDAGIVETQYF.

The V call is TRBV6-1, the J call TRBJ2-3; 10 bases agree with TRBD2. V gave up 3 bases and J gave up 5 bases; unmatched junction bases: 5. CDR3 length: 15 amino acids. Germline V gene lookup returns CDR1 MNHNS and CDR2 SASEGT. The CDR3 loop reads CASSDWASGRDTQYF. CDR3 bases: TGTGCCAGCAGTGACTGGGCTAGCGGGAGAGATACGCAGTATTTT.

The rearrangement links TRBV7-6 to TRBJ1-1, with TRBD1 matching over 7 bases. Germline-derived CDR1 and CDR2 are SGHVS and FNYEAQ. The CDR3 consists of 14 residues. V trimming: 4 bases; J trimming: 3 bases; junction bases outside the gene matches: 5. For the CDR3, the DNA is TGTGCCAGCAGCTCCAACAGGGGTTACACTGAAGCTTTCTTT. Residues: CASSSNRGYTEAFF.

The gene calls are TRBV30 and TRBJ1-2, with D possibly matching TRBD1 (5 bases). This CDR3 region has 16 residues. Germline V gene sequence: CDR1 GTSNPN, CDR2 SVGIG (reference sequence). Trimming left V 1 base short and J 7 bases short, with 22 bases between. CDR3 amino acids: CAWSGRSGRVLSGYTF. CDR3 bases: TGTGCCTGGAGTGGCCGGTCGGGCAGGGTTTTATCTGGCTACACCTTC.

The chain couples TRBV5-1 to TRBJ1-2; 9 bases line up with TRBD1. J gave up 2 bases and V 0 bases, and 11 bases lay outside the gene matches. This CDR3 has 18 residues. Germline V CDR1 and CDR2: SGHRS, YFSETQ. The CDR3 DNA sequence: TGCGCCAGCAGCTTGGGGGGAATTCAACAGGGGGCCAACTATGGCTACACCTTC. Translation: CASSLGGIQQGANYGYTF.

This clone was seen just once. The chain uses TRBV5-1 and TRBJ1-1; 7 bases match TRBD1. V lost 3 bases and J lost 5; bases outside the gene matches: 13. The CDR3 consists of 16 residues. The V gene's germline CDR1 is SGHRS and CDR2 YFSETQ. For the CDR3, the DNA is TGCGCCAGCAGCTCGGTAAGACAGGGCAAAGGGACTGAAGCTTTCTTT. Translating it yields CASSSVRQGKGTEAFF.

The CDR3 coding sequence is TGTGCCAGCAGCTTAGCCCCAGCGACGTACAATGAGCAGTTCTTC. Translation: CASSLAPATYNEQFF. The rearrangement links TRBV11-2 to TRBJ2-1; D is ambiguous. CDR3 size: 15 residues. Trimming stripped 1 base from V and 4 bases from J, with 11 bases between. CDR1 and CDR2 (germline): SGHAT, FQNNGV.

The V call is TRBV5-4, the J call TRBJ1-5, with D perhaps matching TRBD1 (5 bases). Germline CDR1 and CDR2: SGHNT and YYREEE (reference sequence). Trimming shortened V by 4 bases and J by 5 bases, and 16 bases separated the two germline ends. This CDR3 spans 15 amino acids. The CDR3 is CASSRDGGKDQPQHF. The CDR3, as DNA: TGTGCCAGCAGCCGGGATGGGGGGAAAGATCAGCCCCAGCATTTT.

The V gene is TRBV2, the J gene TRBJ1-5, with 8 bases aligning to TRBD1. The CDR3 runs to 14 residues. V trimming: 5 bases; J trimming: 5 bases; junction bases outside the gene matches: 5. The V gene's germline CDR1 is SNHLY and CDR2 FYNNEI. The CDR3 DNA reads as TGTGCCAGCAGTTCAACAGGGGGTGATCAGCCCCAGCATTTT. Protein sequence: CASSSTGGDQPQHF.

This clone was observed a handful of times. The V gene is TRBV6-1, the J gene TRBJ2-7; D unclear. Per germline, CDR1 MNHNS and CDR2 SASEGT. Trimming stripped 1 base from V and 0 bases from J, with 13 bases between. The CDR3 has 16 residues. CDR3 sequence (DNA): TGTGCCAGCAGTGAAGGGTCTAATTATGCCTCCTACGAGCAGTACTTC. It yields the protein CASSEGSNYASYEQYF.

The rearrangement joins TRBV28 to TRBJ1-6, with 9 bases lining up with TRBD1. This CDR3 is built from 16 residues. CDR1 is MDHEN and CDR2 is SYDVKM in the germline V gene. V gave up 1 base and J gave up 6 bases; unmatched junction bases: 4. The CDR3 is CASSLSSGQGNSPLHF. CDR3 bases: TGTGCCAGCAGTTTATCCTCGGGACAGGGTAATTCACCCCTCCACTTT.

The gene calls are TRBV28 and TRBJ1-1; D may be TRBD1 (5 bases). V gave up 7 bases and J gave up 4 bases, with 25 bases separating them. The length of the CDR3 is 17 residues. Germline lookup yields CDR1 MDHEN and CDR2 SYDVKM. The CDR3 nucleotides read TGTGCCAGCAATCCACCGTGGGGGGACGTGTGGGGCACTGAAGCTTTCTTT. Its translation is CASNPPWGDVWGTEAFF.

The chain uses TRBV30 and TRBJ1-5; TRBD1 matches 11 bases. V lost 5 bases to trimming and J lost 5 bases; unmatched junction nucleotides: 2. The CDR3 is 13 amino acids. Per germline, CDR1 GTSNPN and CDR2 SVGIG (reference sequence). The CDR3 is CAWGGQGDQPQHF. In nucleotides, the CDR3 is TGTGCCTGGGGGGGACAGGGGGATCAGCCCCAGCATTTT. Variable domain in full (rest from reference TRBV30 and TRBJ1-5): SQTIHQWPATLVQPVGSPLSLECTVEGTSNPNLYWYRQAAGRGLQLLFYSVGIGQISSEVPQNLSASRPQDRQFILSSKKLLLSDSGFYLCAWGGQGDQPQHFGDGTRLSIL.

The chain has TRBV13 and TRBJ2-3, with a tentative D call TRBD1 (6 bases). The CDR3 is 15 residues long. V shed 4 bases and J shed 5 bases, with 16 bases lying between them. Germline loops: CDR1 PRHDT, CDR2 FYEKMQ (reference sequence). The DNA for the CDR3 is TGTGCCAGCAGCTCAAACTCAGGGGCGGGAGATACGCAGTATTTT. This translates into CASSSNSGAGDTQYF.

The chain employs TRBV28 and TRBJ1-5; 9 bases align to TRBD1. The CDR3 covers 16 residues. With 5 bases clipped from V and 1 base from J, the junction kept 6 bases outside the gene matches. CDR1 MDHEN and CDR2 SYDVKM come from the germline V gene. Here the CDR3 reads CASSLGDRGSNQPQHF. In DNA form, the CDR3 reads TGTGCCAGCAGTCTTGGAGACAGGGGGAGCAATCAGCCCCAGCATTTT.

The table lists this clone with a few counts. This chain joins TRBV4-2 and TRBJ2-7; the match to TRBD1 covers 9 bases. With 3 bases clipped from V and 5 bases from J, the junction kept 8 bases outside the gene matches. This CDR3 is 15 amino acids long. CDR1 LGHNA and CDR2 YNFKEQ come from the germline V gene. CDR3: CASSHTGTGSNEQYF. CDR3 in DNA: TGTGCCAGCAGCCACACCGGGACAGGGAGTAACGAGCAGTACTTC.

Here the CDR3 DNA reads TGTGCCAGCGCGAAAGGGGGCTGGGGGGAAAAACTGTTTTTT. The encoded protein is CASAKGGWGEKLFF. V is TRBV28 and J is TRBJ1-4; the match to TRBD1 covers 7 bases. Germline lookup yields CDR1 MDHEN and CDR2 SYDVKM. V shed 8 bases, J shed 8 bases, and the junction held 11 bases outside the gene matches. The CDR3 spans 14 residues.

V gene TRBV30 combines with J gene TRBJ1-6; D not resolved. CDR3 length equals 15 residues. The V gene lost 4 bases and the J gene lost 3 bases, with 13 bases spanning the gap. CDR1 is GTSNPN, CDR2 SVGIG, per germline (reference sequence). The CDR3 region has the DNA TGTGCCTGGAAACAGTTTAACATCTATAATTCACCCCTCCACTTT. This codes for CAWKQFNIYNSPLHF. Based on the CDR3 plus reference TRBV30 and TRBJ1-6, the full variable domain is SQTIHQWPATLVQPVGSPLSLECTVEGTSNPNLYWYRQAAGRGLQLLFYSVGIGQISSEVPQNLSASRPQDRQFILSSKKLLLSDSGFYLCAWKQFNIYNSPLHFGNGTRLTVT.

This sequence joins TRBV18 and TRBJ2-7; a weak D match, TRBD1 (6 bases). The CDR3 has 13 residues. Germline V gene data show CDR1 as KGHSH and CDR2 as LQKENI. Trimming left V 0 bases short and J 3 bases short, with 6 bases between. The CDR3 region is CASSPPDSYEQYF. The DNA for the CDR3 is TGTGCCAGCTCACCACCGGACAGCTACGAGCAGTACTTC.

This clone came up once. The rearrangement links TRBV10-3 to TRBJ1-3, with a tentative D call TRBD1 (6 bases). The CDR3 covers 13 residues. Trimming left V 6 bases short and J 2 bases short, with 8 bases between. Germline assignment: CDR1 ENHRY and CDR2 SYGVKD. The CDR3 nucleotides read TGTGCCATCAGACAGGGAGCTGGAAACACCATATATTTT. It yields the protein CAIRQGAGNTIYF.